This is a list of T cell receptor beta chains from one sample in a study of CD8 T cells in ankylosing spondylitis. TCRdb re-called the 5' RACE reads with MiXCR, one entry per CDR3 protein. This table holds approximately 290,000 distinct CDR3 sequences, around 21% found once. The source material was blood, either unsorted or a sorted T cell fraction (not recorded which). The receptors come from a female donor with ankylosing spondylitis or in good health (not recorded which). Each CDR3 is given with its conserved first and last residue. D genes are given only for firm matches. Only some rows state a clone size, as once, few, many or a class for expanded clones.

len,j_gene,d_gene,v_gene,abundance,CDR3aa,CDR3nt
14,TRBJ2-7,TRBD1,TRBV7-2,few,CASSPRQGAYEQYF,TGTGCCAGCAGCCCTCGACAGGGGGCCTACGAGCAGTACTTC
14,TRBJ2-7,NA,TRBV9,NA,CASSVGEERYEQYF,TGTGCCAGCAGCGTAGGGGAGGAAAGATACGAGCAGTACTTC
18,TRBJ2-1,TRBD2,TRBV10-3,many,CAISDAGGRASSGIEQFF,TGTGCCATCAGTGATGCTGGCGGGAGGGCAAGTTCGGGGATTGAGCAGTTCTTC
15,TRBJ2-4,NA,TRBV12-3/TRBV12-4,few,CASSFGKGWKNIQYF,TGTGCCAGCAGTTTTGGGAAGGGGTGGAAAAACATTCAGTACTTC
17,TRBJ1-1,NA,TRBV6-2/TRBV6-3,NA,CASSPRTGLVGSTEAFF,TGTGCCAGCAGCCCCCGAACAGGGTTAGTCGGGAGCACTGAAGCTTTCTTT
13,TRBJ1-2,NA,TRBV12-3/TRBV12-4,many,CASSNAQGSGYTF,TGTGCCAGCAGCAACGCACAGGGATCTGGCTACACCTTC
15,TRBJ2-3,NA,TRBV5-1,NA,CASTPGGATTDTQYF,TGCGCCAGCACCCCGGGGGGCGCCACCACAGATACGCAGTATTTT
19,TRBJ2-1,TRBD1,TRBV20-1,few,CSARGRGRKGMASYNEQFF,TGCAGTGCTAGGGGTAGGGGGCGAAAAGGGATGGCTTCCTACAATGAGCAGTTCTTC
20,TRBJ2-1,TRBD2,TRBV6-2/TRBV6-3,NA,CASSRRPGLASPSSYNEQFF,TGTGCCAGCAGTCGCCGCCCGGGACTAGCGTCACCCAGCTCCTACAATGAGCAGTTCTTC
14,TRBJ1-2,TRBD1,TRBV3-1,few,CASSPLGQGYGYTF,TGTGCCAGCAGCCCCTTGGGACAGGGCTATGGCTACACCTTC
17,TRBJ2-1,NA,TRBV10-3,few,CAISATSGVRSYNEQFF,TGTGCCATCAGCGCAACCTCAGGGGTCCGCTCCTACAATGAGCAGTTCTTC
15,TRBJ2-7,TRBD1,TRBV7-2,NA,CASSSGQGLFYEQYF,TGTGCCAGCAGCTCGGGACAGGGGTTGTTTTACGAGCAGTACTTC
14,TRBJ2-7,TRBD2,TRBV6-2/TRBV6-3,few,CASRWTSGTYEQYF,TGTGCCAGCAGATGGACTAGTGGGACCTACGAGCAGTACTTC
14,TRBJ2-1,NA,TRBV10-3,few,CAISVVAPGHEQFF,TGTGCCATCAGTGTAGTCGCTCCAGGCCATGAGCAGTTCTTC
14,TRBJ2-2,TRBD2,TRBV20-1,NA,CSARDWRGSGGLFF,TGCAGTGCTAGAGATTGGCGTGGAAGCGGGGGGCTGTTTTTT
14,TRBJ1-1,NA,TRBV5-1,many,CASSLEQLNTEAFF,TGCGCCAGCAGCTTGGAACAGTTGAACACTGAAGCTTTCTTT
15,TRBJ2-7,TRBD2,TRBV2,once,CASSSGTTARYEQYF,TGTGCCAGCAGTTCCGGGACTACAGCTCGTTACGAGCAGTACTTC
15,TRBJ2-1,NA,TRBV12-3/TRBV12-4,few,CASSLGEWAYNEQFF,TGTGCCAGCAGTTTGGGGGAGTGGGCCTACAATGAGCAGTTCTTC
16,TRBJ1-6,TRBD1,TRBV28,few,CASSQVGDRGLGPLHF,TGTGCCAGCAGTCAAGTAGGGGACAGGGGCTTGGGGCCCCTCCACTTT
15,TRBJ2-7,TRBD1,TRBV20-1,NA,CSARDDRGPGYEQYF,TGCAGTGCTAGAGATGACAGGGGGCCAGGCTACGAGCAGTACTTC
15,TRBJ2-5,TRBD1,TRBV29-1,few,CSVEDPSGGPETQYF,TGCAGCGTTGAAGACCCCTCAGGGGGCCCGGAGACCCAGTACTTC
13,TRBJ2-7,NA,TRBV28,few,CAVIKGSSYEQYF,TGTGCCGTAATCAAGGGCAGTTCCTACGAGCAGTACTTC
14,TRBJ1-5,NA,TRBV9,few,CASSVAATNQPQHF,TGTGCCAGCAGCGTAGCAGCGACGAATCAGCCCCAGCATTTT
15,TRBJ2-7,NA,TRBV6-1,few,CASSEPGTRLYEQYF,TGTGCCAGCAGTGAACCCGGGACTCGACTCTACGAGCAGTACTTC
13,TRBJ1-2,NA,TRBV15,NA,CATSRETSYGYTF,TGTGCCACCAGCAGAGAGACCTCCTATGGCTACACCTTC
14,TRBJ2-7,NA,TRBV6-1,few,CASNAQRASYEQYF,TGTGCCAGCAACGCCCAGCGGGCGTCCTACGAGCAGTACTTC
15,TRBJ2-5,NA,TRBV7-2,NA,CASSPTLASAETQYF,TGTGCCAGCAGCCCGACTCTAGCTTCGGCGGAGACCCAGTACTTC
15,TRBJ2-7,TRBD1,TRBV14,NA,CASSQQTGSSYEQYF,TGTGCCAGCAGCCAACAGACAGGGTCCTCCTACGAGCAGTACTTC
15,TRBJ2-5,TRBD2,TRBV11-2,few,CASNPRLAGQETQYF,TGTGCCAGCAACCCACGACTAGCGGGACAAGAGACCCAGTACTTC
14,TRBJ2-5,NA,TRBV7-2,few,CASNPGKLPGTQYF,TGTGCCAGCAACCCCGGAAAACTCCCAGGGACCCAGTACTTC
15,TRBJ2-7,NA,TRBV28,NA,CASSPPRLKEDEQYF,TGTGCCAGCAGCCCCCCGCGCCTGAAGGAGGACGAGCAGTACTTC